Shown below are 17 T cell receptor beta chains from a single sample sequenced in a study of T cell responses to AZD1222 COVID-19 vaccine. The table came from immunoSEQ multiplex PCR; TCRdb's copy has only in-frame clones and leaves some out. The sample contains 83,000 or so clones, around 90% of which appear only once. Sequenced here: peripheral blood, sampled 28 days after the second AZD1222 dose. Receptors were obtained from an adult who received the AZD1222 COVID-19 vaccine.

V and J are TRBV2 and TRBJ1-5; TRBD1 aligns across 7 bases. Germline trimming cut 4 bases from V and 2 bases from J; bases unmatched to any gene: 2. This CDR3 comprises 14 residues. Germline-derived CDR1 and CDR2 are SNHLY and FYNNEI. CDR3 DNA sequence: TGTGCCAGCAGTGGAGGACAGGGCAATCAGCCCCAGCATTTT. It translates to CASSGGQGNQPQHF.

The genes are TRBV12-5 and TRBJ2-7; D uncertain. Trimming pared 1 base from V and 2 bases from J, leaving 6 bases between. The CDR3 consists of 13 residues. Germline CDR1 is LGHNT and CDR2 is FRNRAP. The CDR3 DNA follows: TGTGCTAGTGGTTTGGACTTTACCTACGAGCAGTACTTC. Amino acids: CASGLDFTYEQYF.

This clone turned up a few times. V gene TRBV7-9 combines with J gene TRBJ1-3, with D uncertain. The length of the CDR3 is 15 residues. CDR1 is SEHNR and CDR2 is FQNEAQ in the germline V gene (reference sequence). Between the trimmed V and J ends, which lost 2 bases and 4 bases, there was a span of 12 bases. In nucleotides, the CDR3 is TGTGCCAGCAGCTTAAAGGATTCCGGGGGAAACACCATATATTTT. Its protein is CASSLKDSGGNTIYF.

This chain joins TRBV7-8 and TRBJ2-7; perhaps TRBD2 as D (6 bases). Germline V CDR1 and CDR2: SGHVS, FQNEAQ. Between the trimmed V and J ends, which lost 4 bases and 1 base, there was a span of 11 bases. This CDR3 has 14 residues. This CDR3 reads CASSSGLQSYEQYF. The CDR3 DNA reads TGTGCCAGCAGCTCGGGACTCCAATCCTACGAGCAGTACTTC.

CDR3 in amino acids: CASSLLAGGDYEQYF. The CDR3, as DNA: TGTGCCAGCAGTCTACTAGCGGGAGGAGACTACGAGCAGTACTTC. V and J are TRBV6-2 or TRBV6-3 and TRBJ2-7, with 12 positions matching TRBD2. The CDR3 totals 15 residues. With V trimmed by 5 bases and J by 3 bases, 5 bases remained unmatched. Germline V gives CDR1 MNHEY, CDR2 SVGEGT.

The rearrangement uses TRBV28 and TRBJ1-1; 7 positions agree with TRBD1. The germline V gene encodes CDR1 MDHEN and CDR2 SYDVKM. The CDR3 length is 12 residues. Trimming cost V 7 bases and J 5 bases; bases outside gene matches: 4. The CDR3 reads CASTPGGTEAFF. The CDR3 bases are TGTGCCAGCACACCAGGGGGGACTGAAGCTTTCTTT.

This sequence joins TRBV6-2 or TRBV6-3 and TRBJ2-4, with D tentatively TRBD1 (5 bases). The CDR3 sequence is 13 residues long. Trimming removed 3 bases at V and 10 bases at J, with 13 bases between. Per germline, CDR1 MNHEY and CDR2 SVGEGT. The CDR3 DNA sequence: TGTGCCAGCAGTTATACAGGCGTAGGAATTCAGTACTTC. This gives the protein CASSYTGVGIQYF.

The rearrangement links TRBV28 to TRBJ1-1; no reliable D call. This CDR3 is built from 12 residues. Between the trimmed V and J ends, which lost 8 bases and 1 base, there was a span of 8 bases. Germline V gene data show CDR1 as MDHEN and CDR2 as SYDVKM. The CDR3 sequence is CASLAGNTEAFF. CDR3 DNA sequence: TGTGCCAGCCTCGCAGGGAACACTGAAGCTTTCTTT.

This clone was counted only a few times. The chain uses TRBV6-2 or TRBV6-3 and TRBJ2-2; no clear D gene. CDR1 and CDR2 from the germline V gene are MNHEY and SVGEGT. V shed 6 bases and J shed 7 bases, with 12 bases lying between them. The CDR3 length is 13 residues. The CDR3 reads CASSPTEVGELFF. CDR3 sequence (DNA): TGTGCCAGCAGCCCAACTGAGGTCGGGGAGCTGTTTTTT.

The chain employs TRBV11-2 and TRBJ2-7; D not resolved. Germline V gene lookup returns CDR1 SGHAT and CDR2 FQNNGV. Trimming removed 8 bases at V and 1 base at J, with 15 bases between. The length of the CDR3 is 14 residues. DNA for the CDR3: TGTGCCAGCGGGCCCATGGGGATGTCCTACGAGCAGTACTTC. Translating it yields CASGPMGMSYEQYF.

The chain uses TRBV18 and TRBJ1-2, with 8 bases lining up with TRBD1. Germline trimming cut 0 bases from V and 2 bases from J; bases unmatched to any gene: 5. The CDR3 runs 16 residues. Germline V lookup: CDR1 KGHSH, CDR2 LQKENI. In DNA form, the CDR3 reads TGTGCCAGCTCACCACCCCGGGACAGGTTAAACTATGGCTACACCTTC. Protein product: CASSPPRDRLNYGYTF.

This clone was recorded only once. The chain joins TRBV19 to TRBJ1-5; D is ambiguous. CDR3 size: 15 residues. V was shortened by 5 bases and J by 7 bases, with 18 bases between the two germline ends. CDR1 and CDR2 from the germline V gene are LNHDA and SQIVND (reference sequence). CDR3 amino acids: CASSSWARRVQPQHF. In nucleotides, the CDR3 is TGTGCCAGTAGTTCGTGGGCCCGTAGGGTGCAGCCCCAGCATTTT.

The chain employs TRBV9 and TRBJ2-6; possible D gene TRBD1, 6 bases. This CDR3 is built from 17 residues. Germline V gives CDR1 SGDLS, CDR2 YYNGEE. V lost 3 bases to trimming and J lost 0 bases, with 13 bases between them. CDR3 coding DNA: TGTGCCAGCAGCGCGCAGGGGTCGCTCTCTGGGGCCAACGTCCTGACTTTC. As protein: CASSAQGSLSGANVLTF.

The rearrangement links TRBV6-5 to TRBJ2-3; TRBD2 agrees at 7 bases. Per germline, CDR1 MNHEY and CDR2 SVGAGI. The trim removed 4 bases at V and 2 bases at J, leaving 3 bases unmatched. This CDR3 is built from 14 residues. The CDR3 nucleotides are TGTGCCAGCAGTTGGGCGGGAGTCACAGATACGCAGTATTTT. Encoded protein: CASSWAGVTDTQYF.

The chain recombines TRBV7-9 with TRBJ1-5, with 7 bases that match TRBD1. The trim removed 5 bases at V and 4 bases at J, leaving 5 bases unmatched. CDR3 size: 14 residues. Germline V gene data show CDR1 as SEHNR and CDR2 as FQNEAQ (reference sequence). The CDR3 sequence is CASSAGTDNQPQHF. The CDR3 bases are TGTGCCAGCAGCGCCGGGACAGATAATCAGCCCCAGCATTTT.

The CDR3, as DNA: TGTGCCAGCAGCTTTGGGGAGGACCCCTACGAGCAGTACTTC. Its translation is CASSFGEDPYEQYF. V gene TRBV5-6 combines with J gene TRBJ2-7, with a weak D call TRBD2 (6 bases). Germline values: CDR1 SGHDT, CDR2 YYEEEE. The CDR3 spans 14 residues. Trimming cost V 2 bases and J 2 bases, with 11 bases left between them.

The V and J genes are TRBV19 and TRBJ1-2, with D unresolved. V shed 5 bases and J shed 0 bases, with 13 bases lying between them. Germline assignment: CDR1 LNHDA and CDR2 SQIVND (reference sequence). The CDR3 sequence is 15 residues long. The CDR3 is CASSLFGGSNYGYTF. In DNA, the CDR3 is TGTGCCAGTAGTTTATTTGGAGGATCTAACTATGGCTACACCTTC. The variable domain in full, completed from reference TRBV19 and TRBJ1-2, reads DGGITQSPKYLFRKEGQNVTLSCEQNLNHDAMYWYRQDPGQGLRLIYYSQIVNDFQKGDIAEGYSVSREKKESFPLTVTSAQKNPTAFYLCASSLFGGSNYGYTFGSGTRLTVV.